The rows below give T cell receptor beta chains drawn from one sample of a study of blood T cell repertoires in COVID-19. Libraries were prepared by immunoSEQ multiplex PCR; TCRdb keeps only in-frame clonotypes and omits some of them. The sample includes 120,000 to 150,000 clones, more than 80% seen only once; the top ten take approximately 9.2%. The specimen sequenced was peripheral blood. The receptors here all came from a human donor with acute or convalescent COVID-19. The donor label of this sample is uncertain. Both conserved end residues are part of each CDR3. Fields, in order: D gene, clone size, V gene, J gene, CDR3 DNA, CDR3 protein. D genes are given only for firm matches. Where a row states a size, it is once, few, many or the class of an expanded clone; other rows omit it.

D gene: TRBD1
clone size: NA
V gene: TRBV6-5
J gene: TRBJ1-2
CDR3 DNA: TGTGCCAGCACCCAGGGACAGGGGCTTACTGGCTACACCTTC
CDR3 protein: CASTQGQGLTGYTF

D gene: NA
clone size: NA
V gene: TRBV30
J gene: TRBJ1-5
CDR3 DNA: TGTGCCTGGAGTCGGGGGAATCGGCAGCCCCAGCATTTT
CDR3 protein: CAWSRGNRQPQHF

D gene: NA
clone size: NA
V gene: TRBV5-1
J gene: TRBJ1-6
CDR3 DNA: TGCGCCAGCAGCCCCAGGGACTCCTATAATTCACCCCTCCACTTT
CDR3 protein: CASSPRDSYNSPLHF

D gene: NA
clone size: NA
V gene: TRBV3-1/TRBV3-2
J gene: TRBJ2-1
CDR3 DNA: TGTGCCAGCAGCCTCGAGGGGGCGGGGTGGTTCTTC
CDR3 protein: CASSLEGAGWFF

D gene: TRBD1
clone size: NA
V gene: TRBV24-1
J gene: TRBJ1-2
CDR3 DNA: TGTGCCACCAGTGATTCTCAAGGGACAGGAGGGCCATCTAACTATGGCTACACCTTC
CDR3 protein: CATSDSQGTGGPSNYGYTF

D gene: TRBD1
clone size: NA
V gene: TRBV19
J gene: TRBJ2-2
CDR3 DNA: TGTGCCAGTACGAGGACAGGGGCTCTCACCGGGGAGCTGTTTTTT
CDR3 protein: CASTRTGALTGELFF

D gene: NA
clone size: NA
V gene: TRBV7-9
J gene: TRBJ2-1
CDR3 DNA: TGTGCCAGCACCCCCGGCGGGTACTACAATGAGCAGTTCTTC
CDR3 protein: CASTPGGYYNEQFF

D gene: TRBD2
clone size: NA
V gene: TRBV7-6
J gene: TRBJ2-5
CDR3 DNA: TGTGCCAGCAGCTTAGCCGTTAGCGGGGGGGGACAAGAGACCCAGTACTTC
CDR3 protein: CASSLAVSGGGQETQYF

D gene: TRBD2
clone size: NA
V gene: TRBV29-1
J gene: TRBJ2-3
CDR3 DNA: TGCAGCGTTGGGCCGGGGGGGAGGACAGATACGCAGTATTTT
CDR3 protein: CSVGPGGRTDTQYF

D gene: TRBD1
clone size: NA
V gene: TRBV25-1
J gene: TRBJ1-2
CDR3 DNA: TGTGCCAGCAGTGAATGGACAGGGCCTATAGGCTACACCTTC
CDR3 protein: CASSEWTGPIGYTF

D gene: NA
clone size: NA
V gene: TRBV30
J gene: TRBJ1-2
CDR3 DNA: TGTGCCTGGACTGTGGGGGGGCCTCTCATCTATGGCTACACCTTC
CDR3 protein: CAWTVGGPLIYGYTF

D gene: TRBD1
clone size: NA
V gene: TRBV4-1
J gene: TRBJ1-1
CDR3 DNA: TGCGCCAGCAGCCAAGATCCATGGGACAGGGGGATAGACACTGAAGCTTTCTTT
CDR3 protein: CASSQDPWDRGIDTEAFF

D gene: NA
clone size: NA
V gene: TRBV30
J gene: TRBJ2-3
CDR3 DNA: TGTGCCTGGAGTGTCAGAACGCAGTATTTT
CDR3 protein: CAWSVRTQYF

D gene: NA
clone size: NA
V gene: TRBV5-1
J gene: TRBJ2-1
CDR3 DNA: TGCGCCAGCAGCTTGTATGATGAGCAGTTCTTC
CDR3 protein: CASSLYDEQFF

D gene: NA
clone size: NA
V gene: TRBV6-6
J gene: TRBJ1-1
CDR3 DNA: TGTGCCAGCAGTCCGTCACAGGGGAACACTGAAGCTTTCTTT
CDR3 protein: CASSPSQGNTEAFF

D gene: NA
clone size: few
V gene: TRBV5-4
J gene: TRBJ1-1
CDR3 DNA: TGTGCCAGCACCCCCGTCCCGGGAACTGAAGCTTTCTTT
CDR3 protein: CASTPVPGTEAFF

D gene: NA
clone size: NA
V gene: TRBV5-6
J gene: TRBJ2-7
CDR3 DNA: TGTGCCAGCAGCCCCCTTGGAGGTCCCGAGCAGTACTTC
CDR3 protein: CASSPLGGPEQYF

D gene: TRBD2
clone size: NA
V gene: TRBV7-3
J gene: TRBJ2-1
CDR3 DNA: TGTGCCAGCAGCATCTCTAGCGGGGGGCCCAATGAGCAGTTCTTC
CDR3 protein: CASSISSGGPNEQFF

D gene: TRBD1
clone size: NA
V gene: TRBV5-1
J gene: TRBJ1-1
CDR3 DNA: TGCGCCAGCAGCAAACAGGGGGAAAACACTGAAGCTTTCTTT
CDR3 protein: CASSKQGENTEAFF

D gene: NA
clone size: NA
V gene: TRBV2
J gene: TRBJ1-1
CDR3 DNA: TGTGCCAGCAGACGTGAGGAGAACACTGAAGCTTTCTTT
CDR3 protein: CASRREENTEAFF

D gene: NA
clone size: NA
V gene: TRBV2
J gene: TRBJ2-1
CDR3 DNA: TGTGCCAGCAGGGACCTTTATGCGGGGCTAGCCGACAATGAGCAGTTCTTC
CDR3 protein: CASRDLYAGLADNEQFF

D gene: TRBD2
clone size: NA
V gene: TRBV29-1
J gene: TRBJ2-2
CDR3 DNA: TGCAGCTTTGGGGGGGAGCTCGGGACCGGGGAGCTGTTTTTT
CDR3 protein: CSFGGELGTGELFF

D gene: NA
clone size: NA
V gene: TRBV3-1/TRBV3-2
J gene: TRBJ1-2
CDR3 DNA: TGTGCCAGCAGCGCCCTCGACGGCAGGGGTTGGGGCTACACCTTC
CDR3 protein: CASSALDGRGWGYTF

D gene: TRBD1
clone size: NA
V gene: TRBV7-8
J gene: TRBJ1-6
CDR3 DNA: TGTGCCAGCAGCTTAGGACAGGGCTTGTCACCCCTCCACTTT
CDR3 protein: CASSLGQGLSPLHF

D gene: TRBD1
clone size: NA
V gene: TRBV19
J gene: TRBJ1-1
CDR3 DNA: TGTGCCAGTACCAGGTATGGGACAGGGAACACTGAAGCTTTCTTT
CDR3 protein: CASTRYGTGNTEAFF

D gene: NA
clone size: NA
V gene: TRBV4-1
J gene: TRBJ2-2
CDR3 DNA: TGCGCCAGCAGCCAAGACGCGACAGTGAACACCGGGGAGCTGTTTTTT
CDR3 protein: CASSQDATVNTGELFF

D gene: NA
clone size: NA
V gene: TRBV14
J gene: TRBJ1-1
CDR3 DNA: TGTGCCAGCAGCCATCCCCACGGAAGGAACAGGCCGAACACTGAAGCTTTCTTT
CDR3 protein: CASSHPHGRNRPNTEAFF

D gene: NA
clone size: once
V gene: TRBV27
J gene: TRBJ1-1
CDR3 DNA: TGTGCCAGCAGTTCATGGGGGAGGAGAATGAACACTGAAGCTTTCTTT
CDR3 protein: CASSSWGRRMNTEAFF

D gene: TRBD1
clone size: NA
V gene: TRBV2
J gene: TRBJ1-3
CDR3 DNA: TGTGCCAGCAGACAGGGGAGACTGAGCTCTGGAAACACCATATATTTT
CDR3 protein: CASRQGRLSSGNTIYF

D gene: NA
clone size: NA
V gene: TRBV7-6
J gene: TRBJ2-6
CDR3 DNA: TGTGCCAGCAGCACCTACAGATCTGGGGCCAACGTCCTGACTTTC
CDR3 protein: CASSTYRSGANVLTF

D gene: TRBD2
clone size: NA
V gene: TRBV3-1/TRBV3-2
J gene: TRBJ2-1
CDR3 DNA: TGTGCCAGCAGCCAAGGTTGGGCGGGGGCCTACAATGAGCAGTTCTTC
CDR3 protein: CASSQGWAGAYNEQFF

D gene: TRBD1
clone size: NA
V gene: TRBV5-1
J gene: TRBJ1-1
CDR3 DNA: TGCGCCAGCAGCTCACAGGGGCAGCACACTGAAGCTTTCTTT
CDR3 protein: CASSSQGQHTEAFF

D gene: NA
clone size: NA
V gene: TRBV19
J gene: TRBJ1-4
CDR3 DNA: TGTGCCAGTGAGGAGGTGTGGGGGAGGAATGAAAAACTGTTTTTT
CDR3 protein: CASEEVWGRNEKLFF

D gene: NA
clone size: NA
V gene: TRBV15
J gene: TRBJ1-2
CDR3 DNA: TGTGCCACCAGCTCAAAAGCGGACTGGAACGATTACACCTTC
CDR3 protein: CATSSKADWNDYTF

D gene: NA
clone size: NA
V gene: TRBV5-1
J gene: TRBJ1-2
CDR3 DNA: TGCGCCAGCAGTCAACAGGATAATGGCTACACCTTC
CDR3 protein: CASSQQDNGYTF

D gene: NA
clone size: NA
V gene: TRBV25-1
J gene: TRBJ2-7
CDR3 DNA: TGTGCCAGCAGCTCCGAGGAGGGGACCTACGAGCAGTACTTC
CDR3 protein: CASSSEEGTYEQYF

D gene: NA
clone size: NA
V gene: TRBV3-1/TRBV3-2
J gene: TRBJ2-5
CDR3 DNA: TGTGCCAGCAGTCCGACACAAGAGACCCAGTACTTC
CDR3 protein: CASSPTQETQYF

D gene: TRBD1
clone size: NA
V gene: TRBV11-2
J gene: TRBJ1-1
CDR3 DNA: TGTGCCAGCAGCTTAGCCGGGACAGGGGGTGAAGCTTTCTTT
CDR3 protein: CASSLAGTGGEAFF

D gene: NA
clone size: NA
V gene: TRBV7-6
J gene: TRBJ2-1
CDR3 DNA: TGTGCCAGCAGCTTAGATCGGGGGAATGAGCAGTTCTTC
CDR3 protein: CASSLDRGNEQFF

D gene: NA
clone size: NA
V gene: TRBV5-1
J gene: TRBJ1-2
CDR3 DNA: TGCGCCAGCAGCTTGGCCAAAGGGGTCGGAAACTATGGCTACACCTTC
CDR3 protein: CASSLAKGVGNYGYTF

D gene: TRBD1
clone size: once
V gene: TRBV4-1
J gene: TRBJ1-5
CDR3 DNA: TGCGCCAGCAGCCAGTCTGGGACAGGCCTTTATAGCAATCAGCCCCAGCATTTT
CDR3 protein: CASSQSGTGLYSNQPQHF

D gene: TRBD1
clone size: NA
V gene: TRBV19
J gene: TRBJ1-1
CDR3 DNA: TGTGCCAGTGTAGGACAGGGCCCTGAAGCTTTCTTT
CDR3 protein: CASVGQGPEAFF

D gene: NA
clone size: NA
V gene: TRBV7-6
J gene: TRBJ1-4
CDR3 DNA: TGTGCCAGCAGCTCCGCAACTTCGCTCTCGGGAAAACTGTTTTTT
CDR3 protein: CASSSATSLSGKLFF

D gene: TRBD2
clone size: NA
V gene: TRBV5-1
J gene: TRBJ2-1
CDR3 DNA: TGCGCCAGCAGCTCCCCTAGCGGGGGGGCATTGAGTTTAAATGAGCAGTTCTTC
CDR3 protein: CASSSPSGGALSLNEQFF

D gene: TRBD1
clone size: NA
V gene: TRBV7-9
J gene: TRBJ2-1
CDR3 DNA: TGTGCCAGCAGCTTAGGAACAGGGGCGACTAATGAGCAGTTCTTC
CDR3 protein: CASSLGTGATNEQFF

D gene: NA
clone size: NA
V gene: TRBV7-9
J gene: TRBJ2-7
CDR3 DNA: TGTGCCAGCAGCCCAGGGAATGGGCAGTACTTC
CDR3 protein: CASSPGNGQYF

D gene: NA
clone size: once
V gene: TRBV5-1
J gene: TRBJ2-3
CDR3 DNA: TGCGCCAGCAGCCCGGAGAATACTGATACGCAGTATTTT
CDR3 protein: CASSPENTDTQYF

D gene: NA
clone size: NA
V gene: TRBV5-4
J gene: TRBJ1-4
CDR3 DNA: TGTGCCAGCAGCTTGGTGCAGGGAGGCGAAAAACTGTTTTTT
CDR3 protein: CASSLVQGGEKLFF

D gene: NA
clone size: NA
V gene: TRBV5-1
J gene: TRBJ1-1
CDR3 DNA: TGCGCCAGCAGCTCCTTTAGGGAGGGTGAAGCTTTCTTT
CDR3 protein: CASSSFREGEAFF

D gene: NA
clone size: few
V gene: TRBV27
J gene: TRBJ2-7
CDR3 DNA: TGTGCCAGCAGTCCCCTCCGGACGACAGGCCACGAGCAGTACTTC
CDR3 protein: CASSPLRTTGHEQYF

D gene: NA
clone size: NA
V gene: TRBV28
J gene: TRBJ1-3
CDR3 DNA: TGTGCCAGCACCCTGCGACACCTCTCTGGAAACACCATATATTTT
CDR3 protein: CASTLRHLSGNTIYF

D gene: TRBD1
clone size: few
V gene: TRBV24-1
J gene: TRBJ1-1
CDR3 DNA: TGTGCCTCGGACAGGGGGCCAGGTACTGAAGCTTTCTTT
CDR3 protein: CASDRGPGTEAFF

D gene: NA
clone size: NA
V gene: TRBV19
J gene: TRBJ1-2
CDR3 DNA: TGTGCCAGTAGTATAGTTCTTCTAAACTATGGCTACACCTTC
CDR3 protein: CASSIVLLNYGYTF